This is a list of T cell receptor beta chains from one sample in a study. TCRdb processed the 5' RACE reads anew with MiXCR; each CDR3 protein has one entry. The sample gives 35,000 to 50,000 distinct CDR3 sequences, 20% to 25% of which show up once; around 4% is in the top ten. Sequenced: Tregs sorted from a lymph node. The receptors shown here come from a female donor with breast cancer. CDR3s leave out the opening cysteine and the closing phenylalanine or tryptophan.

v_call: TRBV2; j_call: TRBJ2-3; cdr3_aa: ARKDRGGTDTQY
v_call: TRBV6-5; j_call: TRBJ1-1; cdr3_aa: ASSWRTALNTEAF
v_call: TRBV27; j_call: TRBJ2-5; cdr3_aa: ASSSYRDREPRRY
v_call: TRBV5-1; j_call: TRBJ2-3; cdr3_aa: ASSEGQGADTQY
v_call: TRBV9; j_call: TRBJ2-2; cdr3_aa: ASSVLGSLGTGELF
v_call: TRBV7-2; j_call: TRBJ2-3; cdr3_aa: ASSLASGDTQY
v_call: TRBV27; j_call: TRBJ2-1; cdr3_aa: ASSLSRHGGSSYNEQF
v_call: TRBV11-2; j_call: TRBJ2-5; cdr3_aa: ASSLAQSDVETQY
v_call: TRBV6-5; j_call: TRBJ2-7; cdr3_aa: ASRGGPAKSYEQY
v_call: TRBV7-9; j_call: TRBJ1-2; cdr3_aa: ASSPQTGPDLNGYT
v_call: TRBV9; j_call: TRBJ2-5; cdr3_aa: ASSSGTTQETQY
v_call: TRBV10-3; j_call: TRBJ1-1; cdr3_aa: ATLQGAGNTEAF
v_call: TRBV13; j_call: TRBJ1-6; cdr3_aa: ASSINPGTSNSPLH
v_call: TRBV20-1; j_call: TRBJ1-6; cdr3_aa: SARSRGQGFSPLH
v_call: TRBV20-1; j_call: TRBJ1-6; cdr3_aa: SARTLSSYNSPLH
v_call: TRBV7-6; j_call: TRBJ1-2; cdr3_aa: ASSPGTTDRGGYT
v_call: TRBV27; j_call: TRBJ2-5; cdr3_aa: ASSFGEQETQY
v_call: TRBV7-9; j_call: TRBJ2-1; cdr3_aa: ASSFRLAGKDEQF
v_call: TRBV12-3/TRBV12-4; j_call: TRBJ2-7; cdr3_aa: ASSFLRGEQY
v_call: TRBV5-1; j_call: TRBJ2-1; cdr3_aa: ASSLSVGVTIEQF
v_call: TRBV6-6; j_call: TRBJ1-1; cdr3_aa: ASSKKDVLNTEAF
v_call: TRBV9; j_call: TRBJ2-1; cdr3_aa: ASSGGGSSYNEQF
v_call: TRBV7-2; j_call: TRBJ2-1; cdr3_aa: AKTSGLSSYNEQF
v_call: TRBV15; j_call: TRBJ2-7; cdr3_aa: ATSRDTFRYEQY
v_call: TRBV29-1; j_call: TRBJ2-7; cdr3_aa: SVVGGVLYEQY
v_call: TRBV7-9; j_call: TRBJ1-1; cdr3_aa: ASSYSTGALNTEAF
v_call: TRBV6-2/TRBV6-3; j_call: TRBJ2-1; cdr3_aa: ASSSLTGGYNEQF
v_call: TRBV3-1; j_call: TRBJ2-7; cdr3_aa: ASSQVNEQY
v_call: TRBV6-5; j_call: TRBJ1-2; cdr3_aa: ASRSGFYGYT
v_call: TRBV12-3/TRBV12-4; j_call: TRBJ1-5; cdr3_aa: ASSGQGLYQPQH
v_call: TRBV5-1; j_call: TRBJ2-5; cdr3_aa: AGSFEGAGEETQY
v_call: TRBV6-2/TRBV6-3; j_call: TRBJ2-7; cdr3_aa: ASSYGLAGPYEQY
v_call: TRBV2; j_call: TRBJ2-5; cdr3_aa: ASSRLLGGTQY
v_call: TRBV4-3; j_call: TRBJ2-1; cdr3_aa: ASSQEPRPLYNEQF
v_call: TRBV13; j_call: TRBJ2-1; cdr3_aa: ASSLPGLAGNEQF
v_call: TRBV5-5; j_call: TRBJ2-5; cdr3_aa: ASSLGDLEETQY
v_call: TRBV6-2/TRBV6-3; j_call: TRBJ2-7; cdr3_aa: ASSSMSEQY
v_call: TRBV4-1; j_call: TRBJ1-5; cdr3_aa: ASSQVGQPQH
v_call: TRBV28; j_call: TRBJ1-3; cdr3_aa: ASSLDDTFSGNTIY
v_call: TRBV27; j_call: TRBJ2-7; cdr3_aa: ASSLSGSTIYEQY
v_call: TRBV4-1; j_call: TRBJ1-1; cdr3_aa: ASSQETRKYTEAF
v_call: TRBV5-1; j_call: TRBJ1-1; cdr3_aa: ASSPDRLEAF
v_call: TRBV15; j_call: TRBJ2-4; cdr3_aa: ATSRGRTGGTKNIQY
v_call: TRBV20-1; j_call: TRBJ1-6; cdr3_aa: SATGGYLRNSPLH
v_call: TRBV28; j_call: TRBJ1-2; cdr3_aa: ASSPTPGQIPYGYT
v_call: TRBV20-1; j_call: TRBJ2-7; cdr3_aa: SATGGPGEQY
v_call: TRBV28; j_call: TRBJ2-7; cdr3_aa: ASSPHSEQY
v_call: TRBV4-1; j_call: TRBJ1-2; cdr3_aa: ASGKIPGVYGYT
v_call: TRBV9; j_call: TRBJ1-4; cdr3_aa: ASSEGRASPEKLF